The 19 T cell receptor beta chains below all came from one sample that was sequenced in a study of T cell changes during pregnancy in multiple sclerosis. The table came from immunoSEQ multiplex PCR; TCRdb's copy has only in-frame clones and leaves some out. This sample has approximately 98,000 clones, with 90% to 95% found just once. Specimen: peripheral blood, collected after pregnancy. The receptors derive from a female donor in good health, enrolled as a control in a pregnancy study.

The J gene is TRBJ2-2, the V gene TRBV2, with 9 bases identical to TRBD2. The germline V gene encodes CDR1 SNHLY and CDR2 FYNNEI. The junction had 6 bases not matched to a gene; V was cut back by 7 bases and J by 6 bases. The CDR3 has 14 amino acids. CDR3 in amino acids: CASNGGREAGELFF. CDR3 sequence (DNA): TGTGCCAGCAATGGCGGGAGGGAGGCCGGGGAGCTGTTTTTT.

This sequence joins TRBV5-8 and TRBJ2-7; 9 nucleotides match TRBD1. Germline CDR1 is SGHTS and CDR2 is YDEGEE. The CDR3 totals 16 residues. The junction had 13 bases not matched to a gene; V was cut back by 6 bases and J by 3 bases. This chain's CDR3 is CASIHRGRDRVYEQYF. As DNA, the CDR3 is TGTGCCAGCATCCACAGAGGCCGGGACAGGGTCTACGAGCAGTACTTC.

This clone was seen a single time. This chain uses TRBV29-1 with TRBJ2-7, with 10 bases lining up with TRBD2. The CDR3 loop spans 15 amino acids. Trimming took 4 bases from V and 4 from J; bases not matched to a gene: 10. Germline CDR1 reads SQVTM; CDR2 reads ANQGSEA. The CDR3 nucleotides are TGCAGCGTTGTCAAGCGGGAGGGCCCCGGATACGAGCAGTACTTC. It is translated as CSVVKREGPGYEQYF.

The V and J genes are TRBV7-3 and TRBJ2-7; no firm D call. CDR1 and CDR2 from the germline V gene are SGHTA and FQGTGA. Trimming stripped 1 base from V and 6 bases from J, with 13 bases between. The CDR3 spans 14 residues. The DNA of the CDR3 is TGTGCCAGCAGCTTAAGTGTGACAATGGGCGAGCAGTACTTC. Translating it yields CASSLSVTMGEQYF.

A word on this clone: The same CDR3 is also encoded by other DNA sequences in this sample. The CDR3 loop reads CASSPTGGSDQPQHF. In DNA, the CDR3 is TGTGCCAGCAGCCCAACAGGGGGCTCGGATCAGCCCCAGCATTTT. The chain is built from TRBV7-9 and TRBJ1-5; TRBD1 matches 9 bases. CDR3 size: 15 residues. The J segment lost 5 bases and the V segment lost 5 bases, leaving 7 bases of the junction unmatched. The germline V gene encodes CDR1 SEHNR and CDR2 FQNEAQ (reference sequence).

The chain employs TRBV5-5 and TRBJ2-7; TRBD1 is a possible D gene (7 bases). The CDR3 runs 16 residues. In germline, CDR1 is SGHKS, CDR2 YYEKEE (reference sequence). Trimming pared 4 bases from V and 7 bases from J, leaving 24 bases between. For the CDR3, the DNA is TGTGCCAGCAGCGTCCTGGGGGGACAGCTTACGGCAGAGCAGTACTTC. Translated: CASSVLGGQLTAEQYF.

The chain combines TRBV5-6 with TRBJ1-1; TRBD1 aligns across 10 bases. Germline V lookup: CDR1 SGHDT, CDR2 YYEEEE. V lost 4 bases and J lost 3; bases outside the gene matches: 3. The CDR3 contains 14 residues. CDR3 sequence (DNA): TGTGCCAGCAGCATCGGGACAGGGGACACTGAAGCTTTCTTT. Translating gives CASSIGTGDTEAFF.

The gene calls are TRBV28 and TRBJ2-7; D perhaps matches TRBD1 (5 bases). The CDR3 spans 13 residues. Germline assignment: CDR1 MDHEN and CDR2 SYDVKM. Deletions cut 8 bases from V and 0 bases from J, with 11 bases between. In nucleotides, the CDR3 is TGTGCCAGCGTCGACAGTAGCTCCTACGAGCAGTACTTC. Protein product: CASVDSSSYEQYF.

J is TRBJ2-1 and V is TRBV5-8; 10 bases line up with TRBD1. Germline V gene data show CDR1 as SGHTS and CDR2 as YDEGEE. The CDR3 sequence is 16 residues long. The trim removed 0 bases at V and 7 bases at J, leaving 7 bases unmatched. The CDR3, as DNA: TGTGCCAGCAGCTTGGGTTGGGACAGGGGAGTAAATGAGCAGTTCTTC. Its translation: CASSLGWDRGVNEQFF.

This chain joins TRBV7-8 and TRBJ1-5; D unclear. Germline CDR1 and CDR2: SGHVS and FQNEAQ. The CDR3 consists of 16 residues. V lost 1 base to trimming and J lost 2 bases, with 12 bases between them. The CDR3 coding sequence is TGTGCCAGCAGCTTAGTTTTGGGGAGTCGCAATCAGCCCCAGCATTTT. Protein: CASSLVLGSRNQPQHF.

The chain is built from TRBV27 and TRBJ2-7; 7 bases line up with TRBD2. The CDR3 covers 15 residues. CDR1 and CDR2 from the germline V gene are MNHEY and SMNVEV (reference sequence). The J segment lost 7 bases and the V segment lost 2 bases, leaving 11 bases of the junction unmatched. In nucleotides, the CDR3 is TGTGCCAGCAGTTTAGGTGGGAGGGTTGCCAATGAGCAGTACTTC. Translated: CASSLGGRVANEQYF.

This chain connects TRBV10-2 to TRBJ2-3; 7 bases match TRBD2. The ends lost 6 bases at V and 4 bases at J; junction bases unmatched: 10. The CDR3 has 15 residues. CDR1 and CDR2 from the germline V gene are WSHSY and SAAADI. The CDR3 region is CASREPAGVSDTQYF. As DNA, the CDR3 is TGCGCCAGCAGAGAACCCGCGGGAGTATCAGATACGCAGTATTTT.

The chain uses TRBV5-1 and TRBJ2-2, with 12 bases identical to TRBD2. The V and J ends lost 3 bases and 0 bases, in that order; junction bases with no gene match: 18. CDR3 size: 22 residues. CDR1 and CDR2 from the germline V gene are SGHRS and YFSETQ. CDR3 region: CASSSPKSTSGGLKPNTGELFF. The CDR3 DNA sequence: TGCGCCAGCAGCTCCCCAAAATCGACTAGCGGGGGCCTTAAACCGAACACCGGGGAGCTGTTTTTT.

The genes are TRBV7-9 and TRBJ1-4; D might be TRBD1 (6 bases). Trimming removed 5 bases from V and 0 bases from J, with 19 bases in between. Per the germline V gene, CDR1 is SEHNR and CDR2 is FQNEAQ (reference sequence). There are 18 residues in the CDR3. CDR3 nucleotides: TGTGCCAGCAGCCTAGGGGCAGGGGCAATTGCAACTAATGAAAAACTGTTTTTT. Residues: CASSLGAGAIATNEKLFF.

This clone turned up a few times. DNA for the CDR3: TGCGCCAGCAGTCGTAGCGGGAGGCAAGAGACCCAGTACTTC. The encoded protein is CASSRSGRQETQYF. The J gene is TRBJ2-5, the V gene TRBV5-1, with 10 bases identical to TRBD2. The V and J ends lost 5 bases and 2 bases, in that order; junction bases with no gene match: 3. This CDR3 spans 14 amino acids. CDR1 and CDR2 from the germline V gene are SGHRS and YFSETQ.

The chain joins TRBV5-1 to TRBJ2-2, with a possible D match to TRBD2 (6 bases). V shed 1 base and J shed 1 base, with 8 bases lying between them. CDR1 and CDR2 (germline): SGHRS, YFSETQ. This CDR3 is built from 15 residues. The CDR3 protein is CASSLWGENTGELFF. The CDR3 nucleotides are TGCGCCAGCAGCTTGTGGGGGGAGAACACCGGGGAGCTGTTTTTT.

The chain couples TRBV5-6 to TRBJ1-2, with 7 bases lining up with TRBD1. Germline V CDR1 and CDR2: SGHDT, YYEEEE. V was clipped by 2 bases and J by 4 bases; unmatched bases: 5. The CDR3 is 14 amino acids. The CDR3 protein is CASSFQGQPYGYTF. The CDR3 region has the DNA TGTGCCAGCAGCTTCCAGGGACAGCCCTATGGCTACACCTTC.

This clone was detected only a few times. This sequence joins TRBV27 and TRBJ1-1; D not resolved. The CDR3 has 12 amino acids. V was cut by 8 bases and J by 1 base, with 8 bases left in between. Germline V CDR1 and CDR2: MNHEY, SMNVEV (reference sequence). CDR3: CASRQQNTEAFF. CDR3 nucleotides: TGTGCCAGCCGACAACAGAACACTGAAGCTTTCTTT.

V usage is TRBV28 and J usage is TRBJ1-2; 7 positions match TRBD1. Trimming took 6 bases from V and 2 from J; bases not matched to a gene: 3. The germline V gene has CDR1 MDHEN and CDR2 SYDVKM. The CDR3 has 13 amino acids. The CDR3, as DNA: TGTGCCAGCAGGACAGGGCTGAACTATGGCTACACCTTC. It encodes CASRTGLNYGYTF.